Sequencing of this T cell receptor beta chain was carried out in a study of T cell responses to AZD1222 COVID-19 vaccine. Study findings and constraints: Clonal diversity may have been underestimated in mostly white British donors. Baseline serology detected seropositivity in only 6 or 7 AZD1222 recipients. With two AZD1222 doses given, Spike-specific TCR breadth and depth both rose.

Germline V gene data show CDR1 as SGHVS and CDR2 as FQNEAQ. The ends lost 5 bases at V and 4 bases at J; junction bases unmatched: 6. The CDR3 has 14 amino acids. Comments on this clone: Its target is not known.

Method: immunoSEQ multiplex PCR; TCRdb's copy keeps in-frame clones and lacks some. The table lists 86,000 or so clones, roughly 90% of them singletons. This TCR derives from an adult who received the AZD1222 COVID-19 vaccine. The V and J genes are TRBV7-8 and TRBJ2-7, with 9 bases aligning to TRBD2. The material was peripheral blood, obtained 28 days after the second AZD1222 dose. The CDR3 bases are TGTGCCAGCAGCCCCCGACTAGCGGATTACGAGCAGTACTTC. Amino acid sequence: CASSPRLADYEQYF.